This TCR beta chain comes out of a study of cytomegalovirus exposure and HLA in healthy donors. Study-wide results and caveats: In a later analysis, common viral pathogens appeared linked to several of the most significant clusters. A list of 150 or so TCR beta chains associated with cytomegalovirus was given.

Primers for the PCR totalled 60 Vbeta and 13 Jbeta. Using immunoSEQ multiplex PCR, the repertoire was profiled, and TCRdb retains in-frame clones only, with some absent. The sample includes 150,000 to 200,000 clones, around three quarters of them seen just once. The CDR3 totals 15 residues. Germline CDR1 SGHRS, CDR2 YFSETQ. Trimming cost V 3 bases and J 4 bases, with 15 bases left between them. A few counts support this clone. Its target is unknown. Source material: PBMCs. This chain connects TRBV5-1 to TRBJ2-3, with D tentatively TRBD2 (7 bases). The source of this sequence is a woman aged 25 to 39 in good health and CMV-seropositive. Written as DNA, the CDR3 is TGCGCCAGCAGCTCCGGGGAGGGGGTTGCAGATACGCAGTATTTT. The encoded protein is CASSSGEGVADTQYF.